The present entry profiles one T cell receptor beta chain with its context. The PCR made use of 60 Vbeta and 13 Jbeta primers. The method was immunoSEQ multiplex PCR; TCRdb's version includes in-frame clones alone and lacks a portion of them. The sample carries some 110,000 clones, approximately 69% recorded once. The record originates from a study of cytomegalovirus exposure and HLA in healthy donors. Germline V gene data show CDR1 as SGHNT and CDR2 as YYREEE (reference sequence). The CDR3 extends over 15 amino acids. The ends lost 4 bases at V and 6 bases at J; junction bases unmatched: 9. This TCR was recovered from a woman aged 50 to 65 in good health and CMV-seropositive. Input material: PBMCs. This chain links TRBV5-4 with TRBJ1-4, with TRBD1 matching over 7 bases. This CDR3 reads CASSAQSRGDEKLFF. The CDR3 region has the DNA TGTGCCAGCAGCGCCCAAAGCAGGGGGGATGAAAAACTGTTTTTT.